A single sample gave rise to the 23 T cell receptor beta chains below, sequenced in a study of monozygotic twins with cystic fibrosis. Sequencing was performed with immunoSEQ multiplex PCR; in TCRdb, only in-frame clones are kept and a portion is missing. The sample lists around 20,000 clones; more than 75% were seen once. The material sequenced was blood. All receptors derive from a woman aged 25 to 39 with cystic fibrosis.

J is TRBJ1-1 and V is TRBV7-8, with D unclear. This CDR3 is built from 14 residues. V gave up 1 base and J gave up 7 bases, with 13 bases separating them. CDR1 is SGHVS and CDR2 is FQNEAQ in the germline V gene. The CDR3 loop reads CASSLEAWRGEAFF. In DNA form, the CDR3 reads TGTGCCAGCAGCTTAGAAGCGTGGCGGGGTGAAGCTTTCTTT.

The chain couples TRBV18 to TRBJ2-3; D possibly corresponds to TRBD2 (6 bases). This CDR3 is 14 amino acids long. Germline loops: CDR1 KGHSH, CDR2 LQKENI. Trimming took 3 bases from V and 2 from J, leaving 9 bases between them. The CDR3 loop reads CASSPGLTTDTQYF. For the CDR3, the DNA is TGTGCCAGCTCACCGGGACTTACCACAGATACGCAGTATTTT.

The rearrangement links TRBV11-2 to TRBJ2-3; D is uncertain. The V end lost 1 base, the J end lost 1 base, and 9 bases lay between the germline ends. The CDR3 sequence is 15 residues long. Germline assignment: CDR1 SGHAT and CDR2 FQNNGV. The CDR3 DNA reads as TGTGCCAGCAGCTTAGTTTCATGGGGCACAGATACGCAGTATTTT. This gives the protein CASSLVSWGTDTQYF.

CDR3 nucleotides: TGTGCCAGTAGCCGCGACAGGGGGCAGGGCTACACCTTC. Protein: CASSRDRGQGYTF. The rearrangement uses TRBV19 and TRBJ1-2, with 10 bases fitting TRBD1. V gave up 6 bases and J gave up 8 bases; unmatched junction bases: 6. In germline, CDR1 is LNHDA, CDR2 SQIVND (reference sequence). The CDR3 consists of 13 residues.

This chain links TRBV5-8 with TRBJ1-1; 7 positions agree with TRBD1. The ends lost 1 base at V and 10 bases at J; junction bases unmatched: 7. The CDR3 has 13 residues. CDR1 and CDR2 (germline): SGHTS, YDEGEE. CDR3: CASSLIPRDRAFF. The CDR3 coding sequence is TGTGCCAGCAGCTTGATCCCCCGGGACAGAGCTTTCTTT.

This chain uses TRBV27 with TRBJ1-1; D is ambiguous. This CDR3 spans 13 amino acids. Per germline, CDR1 MNHEY and CDR2 SMNVEV (reference sequence). Deletions cut 4 bases from V and 1 base from J, with 7 bases between. The CDR3 sequence: CASSSRQNTEAFF. The CDR3 bases are TGTGCCAGCAGTTCGCGACAGAACACTGAAGCTTTCTTT.

The chain combines TRBV6-5 with TRBJ2-7, with 8 bases lining up with TRBD1. This CDR3 is built from 15 residues. With 6 bases clipped from V and 2 bases from J, the junction kept 9 bases outside the gene matches. CDR1 is MNHEY and CDR2 is SVGAGI in the germline V gene. DNA of the CDR3: TGTGCCAGCAGCCGTCGACAGGGGAGCACCTACGAGCAGTACTTC. Residues: CASSRRQGSTYEQYF.

The rearrangement links TRBV5-1 to TRBJ2-2; D is perhaps TRBD1 (6 bases). V lost 4 bases to trimming and J lost 4 bases, with 14 bases between them. This CDR3 has 15 amino acids. The germline CDR1 and CDR2 sequences are SGHRS and YFSETQ. CDR3 DNA: TGCGCCAGCAGCCCTACTCTGGGGGCCACCGGGGAGCTGTTTTTT. Its translation is CASSPTLGATGELFF.

This rearrangement joins TRBV5-1 to TRBJ2-6; no firm D call. This CDR3 has 15 residues. V was trimmed by 2 bases and J by 2 bases, leaving 8 bases between them. The V gene's germline CDR1 is SGHRS and CDR2 YFSETQ. CDR3 residues: CASSFLSAGANVLTF. The CDR3 nucleotides read TGCGCCAGCAGCTTCTTATCTGCTGGGGCCAACGTCCTGACTTTC.

This clone was seen a few times. This chain links TRBV5-5 with TRBJ1-4; maybe TRBD1 (6 bases). Germline V gene data show CDR1 as SGHKS and CDR2 as YYEKEE (reference sequence). CDR3 length: 15 amino acids. V was pared by 3 bases and J by 3 bases, with 12 bases between. The CDR3 DNA reads TGTGCCAGCAGCTGGGGGGGCAGTTCTAATGAAAAACTGTTTTTT. Residues: CASSWGGSSNEKLFF.

This clone has just a few counts. The J gene is TRBJ2-2, the V gene TRBV6-5; TRBD2 matches at 8 bases. CDR3 size: 15 residues. The junction had 6 bases not matched to a gene; V was cut back by 7 bases and J by 2 bases. Germline loops: CDR1 MNHEY, CDR2 SVGAGI. For the CDR3, the DNA is TGTGCCAGCAATCGCGCGGGGGGCAACACCGGGGAGCTGTTTTTT. As protein: CASNRAGGNTGELFF.

In DNA form, the CDR3 reads TGCGCCAGCAGCCAAGTGGAGGGATTTGCCCATACGCAGTATTTT. Its translation: CASSQVEGFAHTQYF. The J gene is TRBJ2-3, the V gene TRBV4-1, with D tentatively TRBD2 (6 bases). The CDR3 sequence is 15 residues long. V lost 1 base and J 7 bases, leaving 15 bases between the germline ends. CDR1 MGHRA and CDR2 YSYEKL come from the germline V gene.

A few counts support this clone. V is TRBV2 and J is TRBJ1-3; weak D call: TRBD1 (5 bases). The germline V gene has CDR1 SNHLY and CDR2 FYNNEI. The CDR3 runs to 13 residues. V gave up 6 bases and J gave up 0 bases, with 6 bases separating them. The CDR3 region is CASRGDSGNTIYF. The CDR3 bases are TGTGCCAGCAGGGGGGACTCTGGAAACACCATATATTTT. Variable domain in full (rest from reference TRBV2 and TRBJ1-3): EPEVTQTPSHQVTQMGQEVILRCVPISNHLYFYWYRQILGQKVEFLVSFYNNEISEKSEIFDDQFSVERPDGSNFTLKIRSTKLEDSAMYFCASRGDSGNTIYFGEGSWLTVV.

The V and J genes are TRBV6-5 and TRBJ1-1; TRBD1 is a possible D gene (6 bases). Germline values: CDR1 MNHEY, CDR2 SVGAGI. V lost 2 bases, J lost 1 base, and 11 bases lay in between. The CDR3 covers 15 residues. This CDR3 is CASSYKGHWNTEAFF. Here the CDR3 DNA reads TGTGCCAGCAGTTACAAGGGACACTGGAACACTGAAGCTTTCTTT.

This chain joins TRBV7-6 and TRBJ2-2; D is perhaps TRBD2 (6 bases). The CDR3 totals 17 residues. Per germline, CDR1 SGHVS and CDR2 FNYEAQ. Trimming removed 1 base from V and 4 bases from J, with 16 bases in between. The CDR3 sequence: CASSLVGGSGSTGELFF. The CDR3, as DNA: TGTGCCAGCAGCTTAGTGGGAGGTAGCGGATCCACCGGGGAGCTGTTTTTT.

This clone was counted only a few times. This chain joins TRBV28 and TRBJ2-1; 7 positions agree with TRBD2. Germline V CDR1 and CDR2: MDHEN, SYDVKM. Trimming removed 3 bases from V and 7 bases from J; junction bases left unmatched: 0. This CDR3 region has 12 residues. This chain's CDR3 is CASSLRGNEQFF. The DNA of the CDR3 is TGTGCCAGCAGTTTGCGGGGGAATGAGCAGTTCTTC.

This chain joins TRBV5-1 and TRBJ2-5; tentative D call: TRBD1 (6 bases). V shed 4 bases and J shed 3 bases, with 16 bases lying between them. The CDR3 length is 15 residues. Germline assignment: CDR1 SGHRS and CDR2 YFSETQ. The CDR3 sequence is CASSLMGQEKETQYF. The DNA for the CDR3 is TGCGCCAGCAGCCTGATGGGACAAGAGAAAGAGACCCAGTACTTC.

This chain joins TRBV2 and TRBJ2-7, with a tentative D call TRBD1 (6 bases). This CDR3 is 14 amino acids long. Germline loops: CDR1 SNHLY, CDR2 FYNNEI. V was cut by 4 bases and J by 7 bases, with 17 bases left in between. The chain's CDR3 is CASSGWTAPGEQYF. CDR3 coding DNA: TGTGCCAGCAGTGGGTGGACAGCCCCGGGGGAGCAGTACTTC.

This chain connects TRBV2 to TRBJ1-2; the match to TRBD1 covers 10 bases. The CDR3 runs 12 residues. The V gene end was trimmed by 6 bases and the J gene end by 7 bases; junction bases not matched to a gene: 2. Germline V gene lookup returns CDR1 SNHLY and CDR2 FYNNEI. CDR3 sequence (DNA): TGTGCCAGCAGCGGACAGGGGGTTGGCTACACCTTC. It is translated as CASSGQGVGYTF.

This clone was seen once. J is TRBJ1-2 and V is TRBV9; D perhaps matches TRBD1 (6 bases). V dropped 0 bases and J dropped 4 bases, with 13 bases sitting between them. Germline V gene sequence: CDR1 SGDLS, CDR2 YYNGEE. CDR3 size: 15 residues. The CDR3 loop is CASSVGDIGLYGYTF. In DNA form, the CDR3 reads TGTGCCAGCAGCGTAGGGGACATCGGTCTCTATGGCTACACCTTC.

V gene TRBV9 combines with J gene TRBJ2-6; tentatively, D is TRBD1 or TRBD2 (5 bases each). The CDR3 runs to 15 residues. Germline V gives CDR1 SGDLS, CDR2 YYNGEE. V lost 6 bases to trimming and J lost 1 base, with 11 bases between them. CDR3 in amino acids: CASNEGLSGANVLTF. CDR3 nucleotide sequence: TGTGCCAGCAATGAGGGGCTATCTGGGGCCAACGTCCTGACTTTC.

The V call is TRBV2, the J call TRBJ2-1, with 7 bases fitting TRBD1. This CDR3 is built from 15 residues. In germline, CDR1 is SNHLY, CDR2 FYNNEI. Trimming took 6 bases from V and 6 from J; bases not matched to a gene: 11. CDR3 sequence reads: CASRLPTGPSNEQFF. The CDR3 nucleotides are TGTGCCAGCAGGTTGCCGACAGGGCCAAGCAATGAGCAGTTCTTC.

The rearrangement uses TRBV19 and TRBJ1-1; TRBD1 agrees at 8 bases. In germline, CDR1 is LNHDA, CDR2 SQIVND (reference sequence). V trimming: 3 bases; J trimming: 5 bases; junction bases outside the gene matches: 5. This CDR3 has 14 amino acids. CDR3 nucleotide sequence: TGTGCCAGTAGTATGGCAGGGGGCGAGACTGAAGCTTTCTTT. Translation gives CASSMAGGETEAFF.